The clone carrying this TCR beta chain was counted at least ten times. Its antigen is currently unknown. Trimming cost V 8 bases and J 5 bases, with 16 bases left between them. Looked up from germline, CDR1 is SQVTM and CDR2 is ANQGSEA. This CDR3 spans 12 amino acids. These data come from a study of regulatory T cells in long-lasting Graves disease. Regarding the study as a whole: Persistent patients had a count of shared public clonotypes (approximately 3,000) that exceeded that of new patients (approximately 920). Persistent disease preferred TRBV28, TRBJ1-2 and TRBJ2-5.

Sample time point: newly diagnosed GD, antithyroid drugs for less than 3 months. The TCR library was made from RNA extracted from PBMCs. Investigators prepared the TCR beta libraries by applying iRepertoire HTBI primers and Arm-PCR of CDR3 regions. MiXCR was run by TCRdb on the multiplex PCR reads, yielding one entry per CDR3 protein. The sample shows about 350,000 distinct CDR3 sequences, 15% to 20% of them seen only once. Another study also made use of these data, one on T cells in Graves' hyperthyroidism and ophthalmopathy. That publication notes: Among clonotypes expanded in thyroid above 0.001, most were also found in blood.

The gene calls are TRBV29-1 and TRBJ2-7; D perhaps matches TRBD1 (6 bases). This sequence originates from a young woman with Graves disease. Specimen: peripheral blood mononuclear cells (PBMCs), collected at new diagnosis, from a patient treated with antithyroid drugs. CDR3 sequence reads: CSYRDQGNEQYF. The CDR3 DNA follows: TGCAGCTATAGAGACCAGGGGAACGAGCAGTACTTC.